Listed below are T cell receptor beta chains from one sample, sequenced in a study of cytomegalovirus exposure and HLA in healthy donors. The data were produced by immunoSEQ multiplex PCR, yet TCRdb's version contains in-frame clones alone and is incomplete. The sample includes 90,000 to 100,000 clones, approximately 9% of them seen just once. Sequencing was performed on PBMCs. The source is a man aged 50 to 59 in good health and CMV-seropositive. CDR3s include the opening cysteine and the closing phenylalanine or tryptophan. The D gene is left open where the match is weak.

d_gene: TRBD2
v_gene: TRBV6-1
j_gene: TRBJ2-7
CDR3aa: CASRGIAGFSYEQYF

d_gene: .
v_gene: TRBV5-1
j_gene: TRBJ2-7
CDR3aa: CASSYGGTGLYEQYF

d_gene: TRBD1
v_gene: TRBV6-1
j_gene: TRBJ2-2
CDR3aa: CAGRTGSAGELFF

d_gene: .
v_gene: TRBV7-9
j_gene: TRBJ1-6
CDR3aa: CASSLRQGYNSPLHF

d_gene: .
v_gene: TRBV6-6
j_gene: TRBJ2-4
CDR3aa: CASSYSDRGNIQYF

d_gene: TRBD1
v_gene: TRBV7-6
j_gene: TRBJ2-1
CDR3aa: CASSLTGDNEQFF

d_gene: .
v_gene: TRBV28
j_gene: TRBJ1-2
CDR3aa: CASTPTGGGRYGYTF

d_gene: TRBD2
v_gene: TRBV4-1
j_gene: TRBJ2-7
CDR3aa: CASSRGLASYEQYF

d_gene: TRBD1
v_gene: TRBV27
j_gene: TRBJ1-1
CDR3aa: CASGQGLSTEAFF

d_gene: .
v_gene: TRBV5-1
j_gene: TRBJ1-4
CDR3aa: CASSSVGDPNEKLFF

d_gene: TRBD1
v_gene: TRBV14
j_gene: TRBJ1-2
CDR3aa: CASSLTGVNYGYTF

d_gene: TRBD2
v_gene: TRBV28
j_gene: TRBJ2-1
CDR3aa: CASSSTSGRIHEQFF

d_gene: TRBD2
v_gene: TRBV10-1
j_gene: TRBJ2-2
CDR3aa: CASGEGPGELFF

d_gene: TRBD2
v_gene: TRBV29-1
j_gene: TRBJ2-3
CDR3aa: CSVDIAGATDTQYF

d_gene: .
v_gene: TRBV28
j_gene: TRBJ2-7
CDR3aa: CASSYLWGESYEQYF

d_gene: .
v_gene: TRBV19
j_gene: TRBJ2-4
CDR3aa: CASSETLGTKNIQYF

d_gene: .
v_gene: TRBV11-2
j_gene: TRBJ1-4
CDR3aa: CASSLGAGGNEKLFF

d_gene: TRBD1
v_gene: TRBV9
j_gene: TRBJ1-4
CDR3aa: CASSVERTGIEKLFF

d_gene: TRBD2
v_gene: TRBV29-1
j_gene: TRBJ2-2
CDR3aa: CSVETTSGIPGELFF

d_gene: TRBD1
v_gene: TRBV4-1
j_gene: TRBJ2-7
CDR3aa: CASSHPGPGGSYEQYF

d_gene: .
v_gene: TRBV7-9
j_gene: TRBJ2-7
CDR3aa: CASSSQWSHTYEQYF

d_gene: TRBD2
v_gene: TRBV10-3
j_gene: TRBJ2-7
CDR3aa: CAISPGRGSYEQYF

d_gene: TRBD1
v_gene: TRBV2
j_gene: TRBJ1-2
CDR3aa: CASKMTGGADTF

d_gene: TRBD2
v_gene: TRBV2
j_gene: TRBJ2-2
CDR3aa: CASNPGSAGAGELFF

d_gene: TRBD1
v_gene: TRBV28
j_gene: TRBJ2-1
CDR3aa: CASSPRTGRFRSYNEQFF

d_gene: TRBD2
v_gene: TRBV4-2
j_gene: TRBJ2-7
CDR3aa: CASSQDDAGVNYEQYF

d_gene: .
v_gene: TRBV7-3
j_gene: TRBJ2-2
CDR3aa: CASSRDTSGELFF

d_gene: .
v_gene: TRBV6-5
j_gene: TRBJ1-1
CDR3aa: CASSYQGPNTEAFF

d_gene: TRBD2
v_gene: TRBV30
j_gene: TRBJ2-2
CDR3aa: CARGLAVNTGELFF

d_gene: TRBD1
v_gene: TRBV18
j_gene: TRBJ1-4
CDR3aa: CASSPGSGTGVEKLFF

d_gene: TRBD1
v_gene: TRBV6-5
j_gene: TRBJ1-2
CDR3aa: CASIPGQGRYYGYTF

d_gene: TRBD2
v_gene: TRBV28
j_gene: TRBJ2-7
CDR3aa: CASKLAGGYEQYF

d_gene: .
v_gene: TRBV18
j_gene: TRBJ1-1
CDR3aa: CASSPQIQGPKSEAFF

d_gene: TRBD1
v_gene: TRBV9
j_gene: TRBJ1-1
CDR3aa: CASSAQGARTEAFF

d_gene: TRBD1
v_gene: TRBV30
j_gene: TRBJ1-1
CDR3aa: CAWSPPGTVNTEAFF

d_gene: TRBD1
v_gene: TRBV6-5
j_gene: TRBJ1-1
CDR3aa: CASSYSLGQINTEAFF

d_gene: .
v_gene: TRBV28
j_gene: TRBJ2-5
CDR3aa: CASSSWDIGVQETQYF

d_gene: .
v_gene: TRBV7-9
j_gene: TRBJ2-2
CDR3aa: CASKTFSNTGELFF

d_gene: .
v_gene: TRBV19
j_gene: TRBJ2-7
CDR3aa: CASTPTQGREQYF